The 21 T cell receptor beta chains presented below share a single source sample, sequenced in a study of blood T cells in healthy people across ages. The use of a sample-barcoded 5' primer and a J-beta primer mix characterized a second PCR of about 7 to 12 cycles. TCRdb re-called the 5' RACE reads through MiXCR, storing one row per CDR3 protein. The sample contains about 400,000 distinct CDR3 sequences, approximately 47% of which appear only once. Sequenced sample: blood. Source of these receptors: a man between 60 and 75 years old in good health.

The chain carries TRBV13 and TRBJ2-3; D unclear. The germline V gene encodes CDR1 PRHDT and CDR2 FYEKMQ (reference sequence). V lost 2 bases and J 0 bases, leaving 12 bases between the germline ends. The CDR3 sequence is 16 residues long. CDR3 amino acids: CASSLKRVASTDTQYF. In DNA, the CDR3 is TGTGCCAGCAGCTTAAAAAGGGTAGCTAGCACAGATACGCAGTATTTT.

This clonotype has ten or more counts. This chain uses TRBV7-2 with TRBJ2-3; the D gene is possibly TRBD2 (5 bases). Trimming removed 6 bases from V and 0 bases from J, with 10 bases in between. This CDR3 has 14 residues. Germline lookup yields CDR1 SGHTA and CDR2 FQGNSA. This CDR3 is CASSPGISTDTQYF. CDR3 DNA sequence: TGTGCCAGCAGTCCGGGAATTAGCACAGATACGCAGTATTTT.

This clonotype was detected a few times. The DNA of the CDR3 is TGTGCCAGCAGTTTTGCTAGCGGGAGGAATGAGCAGTTCTTC. Translated: CASSFASGRNEQFF. V gene TRBV12-3 or TRBV12-4 combines with J gene TRBJ2-1; TRBD2 matches 11 bases. V was clipped by 3 bases and J by 7 bases; unmatched bases: 2. This CDR3 contains 14 residues.

This clonotype was seen ten or more times. The chain couples TRBV12-3 or TRBV12-4 to TRBJ1-2; D unresolved. V was cut by 3 bases and J by 4 bases, with 9 bases left in between. The CDR3 spans 13 residues. CDR3 coding DNA: TGTGCCAGCAGTTTGGTGGCACTCTATGGCTACACCTTC. Protein: CASSLVALYGYTF.

This chain connects TRBV21-1 to TRBJ1-2; TRBD1, the table's D call, lacks a check against the DNA. TRBV21-1 is a documented pseudogene. This CDR3 has 15 amino acids. The CDR3 loop is CASSTPTLTNYGYTF. CDR3 coding DNA: TGTGCCAGCAGCACCCCCACGCTCACTAACTATGGCTACACCTTC.

In DNA form, the CDR3 reads TGTGCCAGCAGCAAAGGGGCTAGCGGGATATCGGACGAGCAGTACTTC. Residues: CASSKGASGISDEQYF. The chain carries TRBV21-1 and TRBJ2-7; no DNA check was done on the table's D call, TRBD2. TRBV21-1 is marked as a pseudogene. CDR3 length equals 16 residues.

This clonotype was detected only a few times. The V and J genes are TRBV28 and TRBJ2-3; 7 bases match TRBD1. The germline V gene encodes CDR1 MDHEN and CDR2 SYDVKM. This CDR3 is built from 15 residues. Trimming cost V 3 bases and J 5 bases; bases outside gene matches: 8. Written as DNA, the CDR3 is TGTGCCAGCAGTTTTGGGGTCAGGGGGAGAGATACGCAGTATTTT. Translated, it gives CASSFGVRGRDTQYF.

The rearrangement uses TRBV6-5 and TRBJ2-3; TRBD2 aligns across 8 bases. V was clipped by 3 bases and J by 0 bases; unmatched bases: 11. CDR1 and CDR2 (germline): MNHEY, SVGAGI. The CDR3 spans 18 residues. The CDR3 DNA is TGTGCCAGCAGTTATATCCCGGGGGCTAGCGGGAGCACAGATACGCAGTATTTT. Translation: CASSYIPGASGSTDTQYF.

This clonotype has more than one count but fewer than ten. The chain combines TRBV20-1 with TRBJ2-1, with D tentatively TRBD2 (6 bases). Trimming removed 6 bases at V and 4 bases at J, with 13 bases between. The CDR3 runs to 13 residues. Germline V gene sequence: CDR1 DFQATT, CDR2 SNEGSKA (reference sequence). The CDR3 sequence: CSARRAEYNEQFF. The CDR3 DNA is TGCAGTGCCCGGAGGGCAGAATACAATGAGCAGTTCTTC.

This sequence joins TRBV12-3 or TRBV12-4 and TRBJ2-3, with 9 bases that match TRBD2. The length of the CDR3 is 15 residues. With V trimmed by 9 bases and J by 4 bases, 11 bases remained unmatched. In DNA form, the CDR3 reads TGTGCCAGTAGCGTTAGCGGGAGTGGCGCAGATACGCAGTATTTT. This translates into CASSVSGSGADTQYF.

This clonotype came up a few times. The rearrangement joins TRBV6-2 or TRBV6-3 to TRBJ2-3; unclear D gene. This CDR3 comprises 13 residues. Germline V CDR1 and CDR2: MNHEY, SVGEGT. V was cut by 8 bases and J by 6 bases, with 15 bases left in between. CDR3 DNA: TGTGCCAGCCGCCCCATGGGTCGGGATACGCAGTATTTT. Translating gives CASRPMGRDTQYF.

Concerning this clonotype: A clone one base away is much larger, so this may be a read error. The gene calls are TRBV7-9 and TRBJ2-7, with 7 bases lining up with TRBD1. The better agreement between TRBJ2-5 and the DNA end casts doubt on the J call. The CDR3 extends over 15 amino acids. CDR1 is SEHNR, CDR2 FQNEAQ, per germline (reference sequence). CDR3 in DNA: TGTGCCAGCAACCTTTACAAGGGGACAGAGGAGACCCAGTACTTC. Amino acid sequence: CASNLYKGTEETQYF.

V gene TRBV4-3 combines with J gene TRBJ2-1; D is possibly TRBD2 (6 bases). Germline V gene sequence: CDR1 LGHNA, CDR2 YSLEER. The V end lost 3 bases, the J end lost 7 bases, and 16 bases lay between the germline ends. This CDR3 contains 15 residues. In DNA form, the CDR3 reads TGCGCCAGCAGCCAGACCCTCAATAGCGGAAATGAGCAGTTCTTC. Translated, it gives CASSQTLNSGNEQFF.

The sample holds a few counts of this clonotype. V is TRBV12-3 or TRBV12-4 and J is TRBJ1-5; maybe TRBD1 (6 bases). This CDR3 has 14 residues. V lost 11 bases and J 4 bases, leaving 18 bases between the germline ends. CDR3 nucleotides: TGTGCCTCCGGGAGGGACATCAGGAATCAGCCCCAGCATTTT. Protein product: CASGRDIRNQPQHF.

This clonotype was counted between two and nine times. This rearrangement joins TRBV20-1 to TRBJ2-1; the D gene is possibly TRBD2 (7 bases). The CDR3 is 19 residues long. The V end was cut by 2 bases, the J end by 0 bases, with 23 bases between. Germline CDR1 reads DFQATT; CDR2 reads SNEGSKA (reference sequence). CDR3 sequence (DNA): TGCAGTGCTAGACCGGGACCAAAAGGGGGGGTGGGCTCCTACAATGAGCAGTTCTTC. This encodes CSARPGPKGGVGSYNEQFF.

The genes are TRBV5-5 and TRBJ2-7; D possibly matches TRBD1 or TRBD2 (5 bases each). CDR3 length equals 15 residues. Trimming stripped 3 bases from V and 5 bases from J, with 18 bases between. The V gene's germline CDR1 is SGHKS and CDR2 YYEKEE (reference sequence). The CDR3 nucleotides are TGTGCCAGCAGCTCCCCCGGGACCCCAGGTCACGAGCAGTACTTC. It is translated as CASSSPGTPGHEQYF.

The rearrangement links TRBV6-6 to TRBJ2-5, with TRBD2 identical over 10 bases. The DNA end is more similar to TRBJ2-7, so the J call may be wrong. The CDR3 loop spans 15 amino acids. Germline CDR1 is MNHNY and CDR2 is SVGAGI (reference sequence). The CDR3 loop is CASSYPSGSTYEQYF. As DNA, the CDR3 is TGTGCCAGCAGTTACCCTAGCGGGAGTACATACGAGCAGTACTTC.

Concerning this clonotype: At one of its ends the junction is not consistent with the germline gene, which may arise from a read error. The J gene is TRBJ2-1, the V gene TRBV20-1, with 12 bases identical to TRBD2. Germline CDR1 is DFQATT and CDR2 is SNEGSKA (reference sequence). There are 16 residues in the CDR3. CDR3 protein: CSTRPLASGRVNKQFF. CDR3 in DNA: TGCAGTACTAGACCACTGGCTAGCGGGAGGGTTAATAAGCAGTTCTTC.

This sequence joins TRBV10-1 and TRBJ1-2; D is possibly TRBD1 (5 bases). The germline V and J ends were trimmed by 4 bases and 4 bases, with 10 bases remaining between them. Per germline, CDR1 WNHNN and CDR2 SYGVQD (reference sequence). The CDR3 runs 13 residues. CDR3 in amino acids: CASSAGGSYGYTF. The CDR3 nucleotides read TGCGCCAGCAGTGCGGGGGGGAGCTATGGCTACACCTTC.

This clonotype was seen a handful of times. The chain joins TRBV29-1 to TRBJ1-1; D ambiguous. The CDR3 covers 12 residues. The V end was cut by 2 bases, the J end by 1 base, with 5 bases between. Germline V gene sequence: CDR1 SQVTM, CDR2 ANQGSEA. Written as DNA, the CDR3 is TGCAGCGTTGAAATCCAGAACACTGAAGCTTTCTTT. Protein product: CSVEIQNTEAFF.

This clonotype was counted only a few times. This chain joins TRBV27 and TRBJ2-7; TRBD2 agrees at 10 bases. This CDR3 has 16 residues. J gave up 6 bases and V 2 bases, and 10 bases lay outside the gene matches. Germline CDR1 is MNHEY and CDR2 is SMNVEV (reference sequence). In nucleotides, the CDR3 is TGTGCCAGCAGTTTAAAAGCGGGAGGGTCGGCCGCCGAGCAGTACTTC. Translated: CASSLKAGGSAAEQYF.